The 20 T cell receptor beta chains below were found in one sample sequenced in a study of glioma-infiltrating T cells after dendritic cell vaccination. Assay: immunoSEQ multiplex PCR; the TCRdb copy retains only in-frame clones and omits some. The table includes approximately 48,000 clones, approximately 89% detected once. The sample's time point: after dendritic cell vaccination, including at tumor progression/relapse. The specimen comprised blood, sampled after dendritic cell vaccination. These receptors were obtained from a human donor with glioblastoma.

CDR3 amino acids: CASSGGDGEAFF. The DNA of the CDR3 is TGTGCCAGCTCAGGAGGGGATGGTGAAGCTTTCTTT. The J gene is TRBJ1-1, the V gene TRBV6-1, with D maybe TRBD1 (5 bases). Germline CDR1 is MNHNS and CDR2 is SASEGT. V was clipped by 8 bases and J by 7 bases, with 14 bases between them. The CDR3 length is 12 residues.

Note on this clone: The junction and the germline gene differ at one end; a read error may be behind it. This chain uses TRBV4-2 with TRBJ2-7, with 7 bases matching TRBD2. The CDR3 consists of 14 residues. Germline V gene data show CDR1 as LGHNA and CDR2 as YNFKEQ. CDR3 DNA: TGTGTCAGCAGCCAAGGGAACTTAGCGGGCGAGCAGTACTTC. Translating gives CVSSQGNLAGEQYF.

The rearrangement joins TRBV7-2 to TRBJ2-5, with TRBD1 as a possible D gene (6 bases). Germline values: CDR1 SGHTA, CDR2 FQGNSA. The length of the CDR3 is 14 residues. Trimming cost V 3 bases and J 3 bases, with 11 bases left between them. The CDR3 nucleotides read TGTGCCAGCAGCTTCCGGGCAGGGGAAGAGACCCAGTACTTC. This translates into CASSFRAGEETQYF. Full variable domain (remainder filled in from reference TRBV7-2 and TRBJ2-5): GAGVSQSPSNKVTEKGKDVELRCDPISGHTALYWYRQSLGQGLEFLIYFQGNSAPDKSGLPSDRFSAERTGGSVSTLTIQRTQQEDSAVYLCASSFRAGEETQYFGPGTRLLVL.

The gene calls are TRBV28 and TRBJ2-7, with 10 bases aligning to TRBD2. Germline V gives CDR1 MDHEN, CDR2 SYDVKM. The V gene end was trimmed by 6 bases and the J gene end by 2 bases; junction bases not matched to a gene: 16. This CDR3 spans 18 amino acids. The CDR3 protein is CASSLATLTSGIPYEQYF. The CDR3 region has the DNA TGTGCCAGCAGCCTCGCAACACTAACTAGCGGGATCCCCTACGAGCAGTACTTC. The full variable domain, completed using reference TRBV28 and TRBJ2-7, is DVKVTQSSRYLVKRTGEKVFLECVQDMDHENMFWYRQDPGLGLRLIYFSYDVKMKEKGDIPEGYSVSREKKERFSLILESASTNQTSMYLCASSLATLTSGIPYEQYFGPGTRLTVT.

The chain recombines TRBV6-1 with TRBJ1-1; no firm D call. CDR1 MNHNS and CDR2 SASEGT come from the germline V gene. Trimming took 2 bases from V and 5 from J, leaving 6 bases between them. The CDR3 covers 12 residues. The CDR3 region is CASSEYETEAFF. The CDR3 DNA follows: TGTGCCAGCAGTGAATACGAGACTGAAGCTTTCTTT.

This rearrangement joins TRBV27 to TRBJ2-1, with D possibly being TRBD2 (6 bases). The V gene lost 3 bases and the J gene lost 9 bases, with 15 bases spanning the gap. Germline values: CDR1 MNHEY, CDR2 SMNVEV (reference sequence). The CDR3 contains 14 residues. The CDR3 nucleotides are TGTGCCAGCAGTTTGTATTGGAGGGCTGGTGAGCAGTTCTTC. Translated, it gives CASSLYWRAGEQFF.

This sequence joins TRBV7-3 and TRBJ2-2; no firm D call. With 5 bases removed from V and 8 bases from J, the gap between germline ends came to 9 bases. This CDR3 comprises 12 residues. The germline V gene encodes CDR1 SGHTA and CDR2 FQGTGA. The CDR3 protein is CASSENRGELFF. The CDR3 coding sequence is TGTGCCAGCAGCGAAAACAGAGGGGAGCTGTTTTTT.

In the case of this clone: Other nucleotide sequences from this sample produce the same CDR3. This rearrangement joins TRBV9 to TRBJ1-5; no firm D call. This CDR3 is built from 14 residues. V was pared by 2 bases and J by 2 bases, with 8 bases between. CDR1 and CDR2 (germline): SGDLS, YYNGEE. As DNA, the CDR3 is TGTGCCAGCAGCGTGGGCGGGGGCAATCAGCCCCAGCATTTT. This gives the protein CASSVGGGNQPQHF. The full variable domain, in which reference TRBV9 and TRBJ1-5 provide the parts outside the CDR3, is DSGVTQTPKHLITATGQRVTLRCSPRSGDLSVYWYQQSLDQGLQFLIQYYNGEERAKGNILERFSAQQFPDLHSELNLSSLELGDSALYFCASSVGGGNQPQHFGDGTRLSIL.

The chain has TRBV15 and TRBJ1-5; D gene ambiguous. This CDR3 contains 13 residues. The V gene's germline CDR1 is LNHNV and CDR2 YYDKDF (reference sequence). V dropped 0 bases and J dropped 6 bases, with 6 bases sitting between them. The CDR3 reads CATSRDVSQPQHF. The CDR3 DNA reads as TGTGCCACCAGCAGAGATGTGAGTCAGCCCCAGCATTTT.

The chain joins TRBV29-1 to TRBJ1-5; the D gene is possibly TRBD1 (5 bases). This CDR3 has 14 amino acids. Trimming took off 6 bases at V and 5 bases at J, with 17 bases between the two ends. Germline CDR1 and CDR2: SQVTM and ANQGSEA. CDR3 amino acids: CSVGLASGDQPQHF. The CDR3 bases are TGCAGCGTGGGACTTGCGTCGGGGGATCAGCCCCAGCATTTT. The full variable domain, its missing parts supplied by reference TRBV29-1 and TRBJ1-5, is SAVISQKPSRDICQRGTSLTIQCQVDSQVTMMFWYRQQPGQSLTLIATANQGSEATYESGFVIDKFPISRPNLTFSTLTVSNMSPEDSSIYLCSVGLASGDQPQHFGDGTRLSIL.

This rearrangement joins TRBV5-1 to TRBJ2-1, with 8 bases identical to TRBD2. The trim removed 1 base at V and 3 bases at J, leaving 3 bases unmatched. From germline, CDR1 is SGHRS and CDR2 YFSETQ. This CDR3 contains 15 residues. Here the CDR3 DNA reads TGCGCCAGCAGCTTGAGTAGCGGGAACTACAATGAGCAGTTCTTC. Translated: CASSLSSGNYNEQFF.

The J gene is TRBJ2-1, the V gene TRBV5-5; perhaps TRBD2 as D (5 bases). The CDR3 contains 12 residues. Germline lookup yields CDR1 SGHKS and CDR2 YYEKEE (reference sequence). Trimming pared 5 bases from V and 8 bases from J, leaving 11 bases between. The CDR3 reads CASSTRFYEQFF. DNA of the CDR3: TGTGCCAGCAGTACTAGATTCTATGAGCAGTTCTTC.

The CDR3 DNA sequence: TGCAGCGCCCCCGTCGGGGGGCGTTCGGACACTGAAGCTTTCTTT. It encodes CSAPVGGRSDTEAFF. The chain combines TRBV29-1 with TRBJ1-1; D might be TRBD1 (6 bases). Trimming removed 7 bases at V and 3 bases at J, with 21 bases between. CDR1 and CDR2 (germline): SQVTM, ANQGSEA. The CDR3 runs 15 residues.

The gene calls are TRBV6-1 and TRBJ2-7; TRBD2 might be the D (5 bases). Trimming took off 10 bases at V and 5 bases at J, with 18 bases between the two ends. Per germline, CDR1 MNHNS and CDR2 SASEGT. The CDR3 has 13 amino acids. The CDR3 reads CAIVSGNTDEQYF. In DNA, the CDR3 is TGTGCCATCGTCTCCGGGAATACTGACGAGCAGTACTTC.

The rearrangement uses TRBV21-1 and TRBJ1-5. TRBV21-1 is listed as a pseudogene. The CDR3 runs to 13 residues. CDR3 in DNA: TGTGCCAGCAGCAAAGTAGTGATTAAGCCCCAGCATTTT. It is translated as CASSKVVIKPQHF.

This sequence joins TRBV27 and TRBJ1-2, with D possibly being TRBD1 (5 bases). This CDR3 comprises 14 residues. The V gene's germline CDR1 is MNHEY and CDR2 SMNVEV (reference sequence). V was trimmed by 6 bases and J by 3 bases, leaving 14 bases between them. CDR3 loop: CASSQAAGYYGYTF. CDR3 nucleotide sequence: TGTGCCAGCAGCCAAGCCGCAGGGTACTATGGCTACACCTTC.

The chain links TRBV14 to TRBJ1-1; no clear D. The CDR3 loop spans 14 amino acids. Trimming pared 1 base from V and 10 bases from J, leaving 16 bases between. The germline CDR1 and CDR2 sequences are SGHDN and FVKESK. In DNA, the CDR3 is TGTGCCAGCAGCCAAGGGTCAGGTCCTGGCGCAGCTTTCTTT. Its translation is CASSQGSGPGAAFF. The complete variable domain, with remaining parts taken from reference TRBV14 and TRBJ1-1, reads EAGVTQFPSHSVIEKGQTVTLRCDPISGHDNLYWYRRVMGKEIKFLLHFVKESKQDESGMPNNRFLAERTGGTYSTLKVQPAELEDSGVYFCASSQGSGPGAAFFGQGTRLTVV.

This CDR3 is CASILAGYNQPQHF. CDR3 nucleotide sequence: TGTGCCAGCATCTTGGCGGGATACAATCAGCCCCAGCATTTT. The chain combines TRBV28 with TRBJ1-5; the D is unclear. Trimming pared 7 bases from V and 3 bases from J, leaving 13 bases between. The CDR3 totals 14 residues. Looked up from germline, CDR1 is MDHEN and CDR2 is SYDVKM.

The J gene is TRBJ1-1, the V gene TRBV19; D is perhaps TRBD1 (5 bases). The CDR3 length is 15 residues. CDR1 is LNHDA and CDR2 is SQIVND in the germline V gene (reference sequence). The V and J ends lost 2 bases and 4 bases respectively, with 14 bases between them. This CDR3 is CASSIPGGGGTEAFF. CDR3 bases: TGTGCCAGTAGTATACCGGGGGGTGGCGGCACTGAAGCTTTCTTT.

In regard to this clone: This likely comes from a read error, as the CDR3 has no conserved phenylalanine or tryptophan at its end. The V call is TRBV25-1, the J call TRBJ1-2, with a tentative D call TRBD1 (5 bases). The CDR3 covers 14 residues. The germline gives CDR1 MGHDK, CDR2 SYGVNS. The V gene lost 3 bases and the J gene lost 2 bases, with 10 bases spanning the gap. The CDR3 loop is CASSDYWDNYGYTL. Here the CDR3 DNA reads TGTGCCAGCAGTGACTATTGGGACAACTATGGCTACACCCTC.